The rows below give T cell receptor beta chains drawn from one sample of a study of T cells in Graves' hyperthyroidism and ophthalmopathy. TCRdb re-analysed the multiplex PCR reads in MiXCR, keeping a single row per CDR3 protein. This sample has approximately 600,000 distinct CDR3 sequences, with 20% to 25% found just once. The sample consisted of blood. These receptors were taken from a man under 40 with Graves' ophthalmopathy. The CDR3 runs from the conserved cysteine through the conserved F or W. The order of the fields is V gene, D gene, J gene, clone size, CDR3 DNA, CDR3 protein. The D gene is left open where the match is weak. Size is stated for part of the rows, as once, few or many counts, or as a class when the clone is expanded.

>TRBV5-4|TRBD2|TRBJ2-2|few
TGTGCCAGCAGTGATGATCCAGGACTAGCGGGAGAGACCGGGGAGCTGTTTTTT
CASSDDPGLAGETGELFF
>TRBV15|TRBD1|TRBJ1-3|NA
TGTGCCACCAGCGGGGGACAGGGCGCTGGAAACACCATATATTTT
CATSGGQGAGNTIYF
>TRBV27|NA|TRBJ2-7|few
TGTGCCAGCAGTTACAGGGATGTCCACGAGCAGTACTTC
CASSYRDVHEQYF
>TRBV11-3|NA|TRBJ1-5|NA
TGTGCCAGCAGCTTAGACGGCAGGAGAGGCAATCAGCCCCAGCATTTT
CASSLDGRRGNQPQHF
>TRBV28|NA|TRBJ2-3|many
TGTGCCAGCAGTTTAAGGGGTTCAGATACGCAGTATTTT
CASSLRGSDTQYF
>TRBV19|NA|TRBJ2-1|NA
TGTGCCAGTAGTAGCCTCTCGGGCAGGGCGGCTTATGAGCAGTTCTTC
CASSSLSGRAAYEQFF
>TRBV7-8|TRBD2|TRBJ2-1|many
TGTGCCAGCAGCCCGCAGCGGGAGCGGTACAATGAGCAGTTCTTC
CASSPQRERYNEQFF
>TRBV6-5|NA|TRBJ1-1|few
TGTGCCAGCAGTTACCGGGCTCGCATGAACACTGAAGCTTTCTTT
CASSYRARMNTEAFF
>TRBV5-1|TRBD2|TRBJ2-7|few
TGCGCCAGCAGCCCCGCGGTAGCGGGAGGTGGGCTCGAGCAGTACTTC
CASSPAVAGGGLEQYF
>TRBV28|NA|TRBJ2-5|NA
TGTGCCACCAAAAATCCAGGAGTTCAAGAGACCCAGTACTTC
CATKNPGVQETQYF
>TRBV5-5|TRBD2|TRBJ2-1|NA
TGTGCCAGCAGCCTCACTCCGGGACTAGCATCTGAGCAGTTCTTC
CASSLTPGLASEQFF
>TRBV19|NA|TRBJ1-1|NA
TGTGCCAGTAGGGAACAAATGAACACTGAAGCTTTCTTT
CASREQMNTEAFF
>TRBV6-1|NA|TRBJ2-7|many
TGTGCCAGCAGACTCAAGACGGAATCCTACGAGCAGTACTTC
CASRLKTESYEQYF
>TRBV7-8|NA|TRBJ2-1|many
TGTGCCAGCAGCCTATCCGGGACAATCACCTACAATGAGCAGTTCTTC
CASSLSGTITYNEQFF
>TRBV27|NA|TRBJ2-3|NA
TGTGCCAGCAGTTTATCGCTGGGGTCGGGAGATACGCAGTATTTT
CASSLSLGSGDTQYF
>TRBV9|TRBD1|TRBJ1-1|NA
TGTGCCAGCAGCGCCCCCGCGACAGGGGGAGACACTGAAGCTTTCTTT
CASSAPATGGDTEAFF
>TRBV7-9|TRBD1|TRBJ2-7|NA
TGTGCCAGCAGCCTACCGGGACAGGGACTCTACGAGCAGTACTTC
CASSLPGQGLYEQYF
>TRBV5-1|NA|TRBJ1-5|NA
TGCGCCAGCCGCTCAGAGTCCAATCAGCCCCAGCATTTT
CASRSESNQPQHF
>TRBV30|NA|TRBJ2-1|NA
TGTGCCTGGAGTAAGGCCGGCTTCAGCTCCTACAATGAGCAGTTCTTC
CAWSKAGFSSYNEQFF
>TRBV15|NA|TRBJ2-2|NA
TGTGCCACCAGCAGAGGCCTCGATCCCGAGGGCACCGGGGAGCTGTTTTTT
CATSRGLDPEGTGELFF
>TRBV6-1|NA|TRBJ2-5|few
TGTGCCAGCAGTGAACCCGGGGAAGAGACCCAGTACTTC
CASSEPGEETQYF
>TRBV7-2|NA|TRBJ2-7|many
TGTGCCAGCAGCCCCCTGGTCTCCCAGCGGGCTTCCTACGAGCAGTACTTC
CASSPLVSQRASYEQYF
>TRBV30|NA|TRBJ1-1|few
TGTGCCTGGAGTGGGACTGAAGCTTTCTTT
CAWSGTEAFF
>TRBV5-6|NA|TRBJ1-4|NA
TGTGCCAGCAGCTTGGATCGAGGGGGGACGGAAAAACTGTTTTTT
CASSLDRGGTEKLFF
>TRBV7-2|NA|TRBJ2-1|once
TGTGCCAGCAGCCCCCCCGGCAGGAGCCACAATGAGCAGTTCTTC
CASSPPGRSHNEQFF
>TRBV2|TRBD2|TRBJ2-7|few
TGTGCCAGCAGTGGACTAGCGGCCATATCCTACGAGCAGTACTTC
CASSGLAAISYEQYF
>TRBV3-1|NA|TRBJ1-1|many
TGTGCCAGCAGCCAAGTTGTGGGGTGGGGGACTGAAGCTTTCTTT
CASSQVVGWGTEAFF
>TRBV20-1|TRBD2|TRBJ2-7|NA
TGCAGTTTCGTAGTTAGCGGGAGCTCCTACGAGCAGTACTTC
CSFVVSGSSYEQYF
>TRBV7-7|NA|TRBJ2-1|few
TGTGCTAGCAGCTCCGGGGCTACCTATGAGCAGTTCTTC
CASSSGATYEQFF
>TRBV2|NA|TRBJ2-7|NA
TGTGCCAGCATGGAAAGATCCTACGAGCGGTACTTC
CASMERSYERYF
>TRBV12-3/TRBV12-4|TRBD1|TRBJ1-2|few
TGTGCCAGCAGTCTCTGGGACAGACCCCTTTATGGCTACACCTTC
CASSLWDRPLYGYTF
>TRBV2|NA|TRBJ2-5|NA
TGTGCCAGCAGCCAAGACCAGGCCCAGTACTTC
CASSQDQAQYF
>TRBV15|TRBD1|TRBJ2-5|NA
TGTGTCACCAGCCCATTTCTGACAGGGATGTTGGGTGAGACCCAGTACTTC
CVTSPFLTGMLGETQYF
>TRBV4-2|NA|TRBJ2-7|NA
TGTGCCAGCAGCGAGGACTCGAGCTCCTACGAGCAGTACTTC
CASSEDSSSYEQYF
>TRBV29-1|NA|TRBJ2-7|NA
TGCAGCGTTGAACGTCGCGGAGGAGTATACGAGCAGTACTTC
CSVERRGGVYEQYF
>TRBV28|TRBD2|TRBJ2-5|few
TGTGCCAGCAGAAAAACTAGCGGTCCGGCGTACTTC
CASRKTSGPAYF
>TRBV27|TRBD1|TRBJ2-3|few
TGTGCCAGCAGCCTAGGGGGACAGGGATTAGATACGCAGTATTTT
CASSLGGQGLDTQYF
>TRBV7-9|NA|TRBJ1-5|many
TGTGCCAGCAGCTTATCGGGAGTGAGAAGCAATCAGCCCCAGCATTTT
CASSLSGVRSNQPQHF
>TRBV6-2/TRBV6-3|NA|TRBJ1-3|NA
TGTGCCAGCAGTTACACGACATGGAGCTCTGGAAACACCATATATTTT
CASSYTTWSSGNTIYF
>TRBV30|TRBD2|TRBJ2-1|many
TGTGCCTGGAATAACGGGGGGGACAATGAGCAGTTCTTC
CAWNNGGDNEQFF
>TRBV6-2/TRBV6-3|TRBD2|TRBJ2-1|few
TGTGCCAGCCCGGATCCGGGGGGATACTCTAATGAGCAGTTCTTC
CASPDPGGYSNEQFF
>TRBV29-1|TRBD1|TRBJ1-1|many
TGCAGCGTTGCGACAGGGCATATGAACACTGAAGCTTTCTTT
CSVATGHMNTEAFF
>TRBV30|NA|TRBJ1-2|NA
TGTGCCTGCAGCGGGATCTATGGCTACGCCTTC
CACSGIYGYAF
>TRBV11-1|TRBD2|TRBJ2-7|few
TGTGCCAGCAGCACGCGGGAGAGGGGCGAGCAGTACTTC
CASSTRERGEQYF
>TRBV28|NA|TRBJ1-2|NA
TGTGCCAGCACTCTCTCGGGGGGACGGGCGAGAGGGGATGATGGCTACACCTTC
CASTLSGGRARGDDGYTF
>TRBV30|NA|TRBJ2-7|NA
TGTGCCTGGAGTATAAGTATCACCTACGAGCAGTACTTC
CAWSISITYEQYF
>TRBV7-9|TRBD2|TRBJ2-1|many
TGTGCCAGCAGTCCCGGGCAGGGACTAGCGGGCCATACTGAGCAGTTCTTC
CASSPGQGLAGHTEQFF
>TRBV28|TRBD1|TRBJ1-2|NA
TGTGCCAGTACTCAACAGGGGGACTATGGCTACACCTTC
CASTQQGDYGYTF
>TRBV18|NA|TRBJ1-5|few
TGTGCCAGCTCACCGCGACAGGTTCCTCAGCCCCAGCATTTT
CASSPRQVPQPQHF
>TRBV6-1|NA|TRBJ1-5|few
TGTGCCAGCAGAAGCTTGGACGCCAATCAGCCCCAGCATTTT
CASRSLDANQPQHF
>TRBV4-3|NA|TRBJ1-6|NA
TGCGCCAGCTCAACAGGGAACGGATCACCCCTCCACTTT
CASSTGNGSPLHF
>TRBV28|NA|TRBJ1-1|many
TGTGCCAGCAGTCCTGCAGGAGGAGGCACTGAAGCTTTCTTT
CASSPAGGGTEAFF